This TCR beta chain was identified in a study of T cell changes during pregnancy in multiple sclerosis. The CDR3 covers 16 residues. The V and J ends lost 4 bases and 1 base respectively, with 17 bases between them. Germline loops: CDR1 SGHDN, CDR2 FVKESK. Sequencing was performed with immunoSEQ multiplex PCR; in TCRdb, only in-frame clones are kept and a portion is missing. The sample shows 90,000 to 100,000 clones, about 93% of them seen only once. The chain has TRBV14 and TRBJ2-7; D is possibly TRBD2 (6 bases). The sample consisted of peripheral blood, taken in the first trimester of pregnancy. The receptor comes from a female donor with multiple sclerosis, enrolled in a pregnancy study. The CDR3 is CASSLRTWGVSYEQYF. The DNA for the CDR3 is TGTGCCAGCAGCCTCAGGACGTGGGGGGTTTCCTACGAGCAGTACTTC.